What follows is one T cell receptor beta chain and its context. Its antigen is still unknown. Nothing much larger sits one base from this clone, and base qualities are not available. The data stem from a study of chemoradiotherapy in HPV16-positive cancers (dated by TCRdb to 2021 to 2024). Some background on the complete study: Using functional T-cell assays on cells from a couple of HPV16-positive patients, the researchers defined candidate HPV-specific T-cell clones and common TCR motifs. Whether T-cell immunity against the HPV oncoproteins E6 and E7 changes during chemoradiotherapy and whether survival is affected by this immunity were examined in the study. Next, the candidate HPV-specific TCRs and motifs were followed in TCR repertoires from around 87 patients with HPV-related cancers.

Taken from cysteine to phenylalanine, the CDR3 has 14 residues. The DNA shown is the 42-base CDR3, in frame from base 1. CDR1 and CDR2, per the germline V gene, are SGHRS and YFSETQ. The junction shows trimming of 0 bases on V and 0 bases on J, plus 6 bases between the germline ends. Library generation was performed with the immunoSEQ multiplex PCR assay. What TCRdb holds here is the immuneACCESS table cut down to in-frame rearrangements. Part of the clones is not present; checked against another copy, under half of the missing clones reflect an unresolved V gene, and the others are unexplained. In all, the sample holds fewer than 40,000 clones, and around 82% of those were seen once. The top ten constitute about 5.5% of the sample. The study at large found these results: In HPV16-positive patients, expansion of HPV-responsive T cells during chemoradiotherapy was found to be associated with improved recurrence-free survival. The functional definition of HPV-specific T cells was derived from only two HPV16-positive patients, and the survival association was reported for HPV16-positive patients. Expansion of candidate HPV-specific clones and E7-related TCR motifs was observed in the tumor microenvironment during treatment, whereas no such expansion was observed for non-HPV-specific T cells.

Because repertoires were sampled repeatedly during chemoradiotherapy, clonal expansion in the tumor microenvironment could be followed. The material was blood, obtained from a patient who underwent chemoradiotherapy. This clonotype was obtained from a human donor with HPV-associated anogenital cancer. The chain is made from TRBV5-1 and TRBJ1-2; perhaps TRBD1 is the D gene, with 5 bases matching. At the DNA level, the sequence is TGCGCCAGCAGCTTGGGACAGCCTAACTATGGCTACACCTTC. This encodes CASSLGQPNYGYTF.